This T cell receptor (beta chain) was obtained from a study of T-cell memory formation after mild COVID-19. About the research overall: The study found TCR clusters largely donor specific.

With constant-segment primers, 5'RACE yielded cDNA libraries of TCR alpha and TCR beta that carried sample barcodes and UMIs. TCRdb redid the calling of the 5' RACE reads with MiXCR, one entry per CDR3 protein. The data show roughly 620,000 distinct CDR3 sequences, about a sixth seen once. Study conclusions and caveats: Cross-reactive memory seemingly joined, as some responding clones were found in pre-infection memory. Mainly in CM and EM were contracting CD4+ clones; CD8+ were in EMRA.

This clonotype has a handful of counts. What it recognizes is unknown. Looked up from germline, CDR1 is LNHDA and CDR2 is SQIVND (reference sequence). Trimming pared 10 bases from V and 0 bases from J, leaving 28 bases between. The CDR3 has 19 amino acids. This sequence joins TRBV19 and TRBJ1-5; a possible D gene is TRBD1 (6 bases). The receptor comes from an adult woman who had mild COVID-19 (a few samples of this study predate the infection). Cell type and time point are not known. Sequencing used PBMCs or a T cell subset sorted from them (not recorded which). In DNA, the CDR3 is TGTGCCATCCTTCCCGCCGGACAGAGCAATCCCCATAGCAATCAGCCCCAGCATTTT. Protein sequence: CAILPAGQSNPHSNQPQHF.